The entry below describes one TCR beta chain. Its antigen is not known. Germline V gene sequence: CDR1 DFQATT, CDR2 SNEGSKA (reference sequence). The CDR3 is made up of 14 amino acids. Trimming pared 6 bases from V and 7 bases from J, leaving 21 bases between. The data were taken from a study of T cells in Graves' hyperthyroidism and ophthalmopathy. TCR beta CDR3 region amplification was performed from RNA transcripts. During a first-round RT-PCR of the TCR CDR3, the HTBI primer set was used. Each CDR3 protein is one row after TCRdb ran MiXCR on the multiplex PCR reads. The data contain roughly 500,000 distinct CDR3 sequences, 40% to 55% of them seen just once; the ten biggest clones take up under 20%. Study conclusions and caveats: From stable hyperthyroidism, ophthalmopathy was separated by a 13 V-J model. In validation, the model predicted ophthalmopathy. These predictions came a median about 6.8 months before onset.

Clinical symptoms, serum thyroxine, TRAb, thyroid ultrasound and orbital computed tomography informed diagnoses. Sequencing was performed on peripheral blood or thyroid tissue (not recorded which). The gene calls are TRBV20-1 and TRBJ1-1; maybe TRBD1 (6 bases). This TCR came from an adult woman with Graves' disease, either hyperthyroidism or ophthalmopathy (not recorded which). The CDR3 sequence is CSASSLNWDNEAFF. As DNA, the CDR3 is TGCAGTGCCAGCAGCTTGAACTGGGACAATGAAGCTTTCTTT.